This TCR beta chain was identified in a study of shared clonotypes between healthy human individuals. Measured with immunoSEQ multiplex PCR; TCRdb has only the in-frame clones, and not every one. The profile covers around 1 million clones, with approximately 80% appearing a single time and approximately 1.5% taken by the ten largest. Trimming pared 5 bases from V and 2 bases from J, leaving 7 bases between. Germline assignment: CDR1 SGHAT and CDR2 FQDESV (reference sequence). The CDR3 is 12 amino acids. Sample: memory CD4+ T cells sorted from blood. Subset described: CD45RA-negative fraction. The TCR originated in a man between 18 and 29 years old in good health. This chain connects TRBV11-1 to TRBJ2-7; D might be TRBD1 (5 bases). This chain's CDR3 is CASSQGPYEQYF. DNA for the CDR3: TGTGCCAGCAGCCAGGGTCCCTACGAGCAGTACTTC.